This TCR beta chain was obtained from a study of cytomegalovirus exposure and HLA in healthy donors. Study-level information: Earlier findings included approximately 120 million unique TCR beta sequences obtained from about 180 million T cells.

Whole-study results and caveats: Overall, about 160 TCR beta chains were annotated as cytomegalovirus-associated. Later, TCR association rates were found to vary by HLA locus, highest for DRB1 and lowest for HLA-C. A likely sequencing artifact accounted for one observed cluster of highly shared sequence variants.

The study ran its PCR with 60 Vbeta and 13 Jbeta primers. Only in-frame clones appear in the TCRdb table, and some are missing; sequencing was by immunoSEQ multiplex PCR. The table has approximately 100,000 clones, about four fifths seen once. As for this clone: Its antigen is as yet unknown.

The TCR was taken from a man aged 45-60 years in good health and CMV-seronegative. The sequenced sample was PBMCs.

CDR3 sequence reads: CASSHHLREDYGYTF. CDR3 coding DNA: TGCGCCAGCAGCCACCACCTCAGGGAGGACTATGGCTACACCTTC. V and J are TRBV4-1 and TRBJ1-2; D may be TRBD1 (5 bases). Trimming removed 3 bases at V and 3 bases at J, with 14 bases between. The CDR3 runs to 15 residues. The germline V gene has CDR1 MGHRA and CDR2 YSYEKL.